This T cell receptor (beta chain) was profiled in a study of long-term antiretroviral therapy in people with HIV. General study results and limits: Documentation of ART adherence, viral resistance or therapy changes was absent. The data indicate that diversity increased after ART but remained below transplant donor controls.

At survey level, the immunoSEQ assay was run in its v3.0 version. Clones were sequenced by immunoSEQ multiplex PCR, and TCRdb holds only the in-frame ones, with some missing. The table lists over 25,000 clones, around 80% of them singletons, with approximately 9.1% in the top ten. This clone was detected only once. The antigen is not known. This TCR was sampled from a man aged 40-50 years with HIV. Sequencing used unsorted PBMCs, obtained 3 years after starting antiretroviral therapy.

The DNA for the CDR3 is TGTGCCAGCAGCTTCGATCCTAGCGGGACCTCCTACGAGCAGTACTTC. Translating it yields CASSFDPSGTSYEQYF. The genes are TRBV11-2 and TRBJ2-7; 9 nucleotides align to TRBD2. Trimming took 3 bases from V and 0 from J; bases not matched to a gene: 6. Germline V gene sequence: CDR1 SGHAT, CDR2 FQNNGV. The CDR3 consists of 16 residues.